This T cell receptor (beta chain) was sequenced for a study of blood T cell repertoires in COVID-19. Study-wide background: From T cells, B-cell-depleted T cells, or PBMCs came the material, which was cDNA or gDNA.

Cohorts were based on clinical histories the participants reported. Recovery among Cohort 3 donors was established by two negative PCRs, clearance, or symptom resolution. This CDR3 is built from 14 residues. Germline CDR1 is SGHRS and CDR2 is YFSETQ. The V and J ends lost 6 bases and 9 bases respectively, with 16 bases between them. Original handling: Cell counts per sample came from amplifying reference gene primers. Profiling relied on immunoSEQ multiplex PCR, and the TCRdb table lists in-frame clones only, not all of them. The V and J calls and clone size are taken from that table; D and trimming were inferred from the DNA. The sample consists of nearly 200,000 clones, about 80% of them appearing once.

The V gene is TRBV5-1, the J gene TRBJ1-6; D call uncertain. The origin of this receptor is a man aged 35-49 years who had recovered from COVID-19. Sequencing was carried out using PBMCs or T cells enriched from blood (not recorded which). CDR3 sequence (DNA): TGCGCCAGCACACCCGGCGATCGGAGTTCACCCCTCCACTTT. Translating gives CASTPGDRSSPLHF.